This T cell receptor (beta chain) was captured by sequencing in a study of cytomegalovirus exposure and HLA in healthy donors. Findings and limits, study-wide: A prior analysis recorded that most TCR beta V segments were productive about 87% or about 30% of the time.

To note about this clone: Its antigen is unidentified.

The trim removed 4 bases at V and 4 bases at J, leaving 14 bases unmatched. Looked up from germline, CDR1 is SGHNT and CDR2 is YYREEE (reference sequence). The CDR3 spans 16 residues. The PCR used 60 Vbeta and 13 Jbeta primers. Method: immunoSEQ multiplex PCR; TCRdb's copy keeps in-frame clones and lacks some. Of 110,000 to 150,000 clones in the sample, 60% to 80% were seen once. Sequenced input: PBMCs. This receptor was obtained from a woman in her 30s in good health and CMV-seronegative. V usage is TRBV5-4 and J usage is TRBJ2-7; TRBD1 agrees at 7 bases. The CDR3 DNA follows: TGTGCCAGCAGCCCCTTTAATCCGGGACAGCGGTACGAGCAGTACTTC. Translated, it gives CASSPFNPGQRYEQYF.